What follows describes a single T cell receptor (beta chain). The antigen is unknown. The source of the sample is a study of shared clonotypes between healthy human individuals. Findings and caveats of the study: It was anticipated that sequencing depth would influence how many clonotypes donors shared. Exclusively blood specimens were collected; tissue repertoires likely differ.

HIV-negative, healthy adults without recent acute infections or vaccinations were the donors. The donors were all Caucasian adults (living in Nashville, Tennessee). Trimming took off 5 bases at V and 5 bases at J, with 24 bases between the two ends. CDR1 and CDR2 (germline): SGHVS, FQNEAQ. CDR3 length equals 17 residues. The table came from immunoSEQ multiplex PCR; TCRdb's copy has only in-frame clones and leaves some out. The repertoire has some 470,000 clones, about 82% of them found once; the top ten carry 10% to 15%. The sequence was obtained from a woman aged 40 to 49 in good health. Some clones in this sample may be carry-over from other donors' samples. The chain is built from TRBV7-8 and TRBJ2-5; D is perhaps TRBD1 (6 bases). Sequenced input: PBMCs. This CDR3 reads CASSPRVAGFQGETQYF. DNA for the CDR3: TGTGCCAGCAGCCCCAGGGTAGCCGGATTCCAGGGGGAGACCCAGTACTTC.